The subject of this entry is one TCR beta chain. Its antigen is still unknown. Base quality data are lacking; no much larger clone is found one base away. The treatment or condition label on this specimen signifies: oral pan-JAK inhibitor, 5-10 mg twice daily. Lesional scalp punch biopsies and peripheral blood were collected from alopecia areata patients. PBMCs were isolated by density centrifugation and stained for CD3, CD4 and CD8, and CD4+ and CD8+ T cells were sorted on a FACSAria. These data are taken from a study of CD8+ T cells in alopecia areata (dated by TCRdb to the late 2010s). With regard to the full study: Treated patients were enrolled in an open-label pilot trial of oral tofacitinib at 5 to 10 mg twice daily for moderate-to-severe alopecia areata. Patients stayed on tofacitinib for 6 to 18 months and then had 6 months of follow-up off drug so that delayed response and recurrence could be assessed. Disease severity in treated patients was measured with the SALT score, which quantifies the percentage of affected scalp surface area. To study T cell clonal expansion in alopecia areata, the researchers applied high-throughput TCRbeta sequencing to both the C3H/HeJ mouse model and human patients. In humans, TCRbeta sequencing was performed on scalp tissue and on sorted CD4+ and CD8+ peripheral blood T cells from healthy controls and from patients with patchy or totalis/universalis alopecia areata. Biopsies were taken from tofacitinib-treated patients at baseline and again at 4 and 24 weeks into treatment, and several of those patients also had a later scalp biopsy. Clonality in the scalp was compared among normal scalp (n=4), patchy alopecia areata scalp (n=8), and alopecia totalis/universalis scalp (n=8). RNA was extracted with the PAXgene miRNA kit for fixed scalp, the miRNeasy kit for PBMCs, and the RNeasy kit for mouse skin. TCRbeta CDR3 regions were amplified by immunoSEQ multiplex PCR using 35 Vbeta forward and 13 Jbeta reverse primers. What the work shows at the level of the full study, not this receptor alone: During tofacitinib treatment, many expanded lesional clones stuck around in both scalp and blood, and this persistence may partly explain why relapse happens after treatment is stopped. TCR sequences shared between patients were less clear than in mice, possibly partly because of HLA diversity in the patient population. Because the treated cohort was small and had just a single nonresponder, larger studies are needed to establish links between baseline CD8+ expansion and response. Tofacitinib significantly decreased scalp clonality and the number of expanded CD8+ clones among the top 100 scalp clones. Lesional scalp, especially in alopecia totalis/universalis, showed higher clonality and more expanded CD8+ clones than normal scalp, suggesting antigenic drive. Unlike mouse skin, which is dominated by gammadelta T cells, normal human skin has resident alphabeta T cells that are also sequenced, and this complicates analysis of the scalp TCR repertoire.

The CDR3, from cysteine to phenylalanine, totals 16 residues. The only DNA kept is the CDR3, 48 bases in frame from the first base. The junction carries 12 bases between V and J, which are trimmed by 1 base and 2 bases respectively. The germline V gene encodes CDR1 SEHNR and CDR2 FQNEAQ (reference sequence). The library was prepared using the immunoSEQ multiplex PCR assay. For TCR sequencing, RNA was extracted from every sample and reverse transcribed into cDNA to serve as template. First-strand cDNA was synthesized with SuperScript III using a 2:1 mix of oligo-dT and random hexamers. A synthetic immune receptor repertoire was used to measure amplification bias, and any remaining bias was corrected computationally. From the authors' description of their analysis: Raw reads were preprocessed to remove errors, and CDR3 was defined according to IMGT conventions as the region from the conserved cysteine to phenylalanine. Clonality was calculated as 1 minus Shannon entropy normalized by log2 of the number of productive unique TCRs. Whether each scalp clone was CD4 or CD8 was inferred by checking scalp TCRbeta sequences against the CD4 and CD8 repertoires from sorted blood. What TCRdb holds here is the immuneACCESS table cut down to in-frame rearrangements. Part of the clones is not present; checked against another copy, under half of the missing clones reflect an unresolved V gene, and the others are unexplained. Clonal size and the V and J genes are those of that table, whereas D and trimming came from the DNA. This sample is represented by 250,000 to 350,000 clones; around three fifths of them were singletons. The ten most abundant clones make up 0.93% of the sample.

This material consisted of CD4+ T cells sorted from blood, taken around week 54, from a patient treated with tofacitinib. The chain is made from TRBV7-9 and TRBJ1-5; the D segment could be TRBD1, given 6 matching bases. This clonotype was obtained from a human donor with alopecia areata. The CDR3 protein is CASSLEGGAGNQPQHF. In nucleotide form, the sequence is TGTGCCAGCAGCTTAGAGGGGGGCGCGGGCAATCAGCCCCAGCATTTT.